This T cell receptor (beta chain) was identified during a study of T cell responses to AZD1222 COVID-19 vaccine. TCRdb's copy holds only in-frame clones and misses some; the assay was immunoSEQ multiplex PCR. The table lists over 85,000 clones, 84% of them singletons, with approximately 15% in the top ten. V lost 1 base and J lost 6, with 7 bases in between. CDR1 DFQATT and CDR2 SNEGSKA come from the germline V gene (reference sequence). The length of the CDR3 is 11 residues. Study conclusions and caveats: With dominance at 160-218 and 743-854, vaccine-associated CD4 TCRs spanned spike. The study reported that nearly half of spike-specific TCRs target unmutated variant regions. A rise in Spike-specific TCR breadth and depth followed two AZD1222 doses. All repertoire sampling was performed exclusively after the peak T cell response.

A remark on this clone: What it binds is not known.

The sequences come from peripheral blood, collected on day 0 of AZD1222 vaccination. V is TRBV20-1 and J is TRBJ2-7, with D possibly matching TRBD1 (5 bases). The clonotype was recovered from an adult in good health. CDR3 sequence: CSARGGGEQYV. CDR3 in DNA: TGCAGTGCTAGAGGGGGCGGCGAGCAGTACGTC.